This T cell receptor (beta chain) is from a study of cytomegalovirus exposure and HLA in healthy donors. Comments on this clone: Antigen unknown.

Healthy people donating bone marrow made up the donors. Study findings and constraints: Earlier analysis looked at TCR beta V segments, and most were productive about 90% or about 30% of the time.

The primer mix had 60 Vbeta and 13 Jbeta primers. Assay: immunoSEQ multiplex PCR; the TCRdb copy retains only in-frame clones and omits some. The table shows about 140,000 clones, with approximately 83% occurring only once. V was pared by 5 bases and J by 6 bases, with 17 bases between. Germline values: CDR1 MNHEY, CDR2 SVGAGI. This CDR3 is 15 amino acids long. The chain is built from TRBV6-5 and TRBJ2-1; D possibly corresponds to TRBD2 (6 bases). The sequenced sample was PBMCs. The clonotype originates from a male donor in good health and CMV-seronegative. In DNA form, the CDR3 reads TGTGCCAGCAGTACCGGGGGACTGCTATTCAATGAGCAGTTCTTC. Translated, it gives CASSTGGLLFNEQFF.